This passage covers 23 T cell receptor beta chains from one sample sequenced in a study of cytomegalovirus exposure and HLA in healthy donors. The primer mix had 60 Vbeta and 13 Jbeta primers. TCRdb's copy holds only in-frame clones and misses some; the assay was immunoSEQ multiplex PCR. Among roughly 150,000 clones listed, roughly 80% were seen once. Sequencing used PBMCs. The receptors were sampled from a male donor in good health and CMV-seronegative.

V gene TRBV5-1 combines with J gene TRBJ2-7, with 8 bases that match TRBD1. The J segment lost 5 bases and the V segment lost 4 bases, leaving 8 bases of the junction unmatched. The germline gives CDR1 SGHRS, CDR2 YFSETQ. This CDR3 region has 14 residues. CDR3 loop: CASSTTSGGHEQYF. The CDR3 nucleotides read TGCGCCAGCAGCACGACCTCAGGGGGCCACGAGCAGTACTTC. The whole variable domain, filled in from reference TRBV5-1 and TRBJ2-7, reads KAGVTQTPRYLIKTRGQQVTLSCSPISGHRSVSWYQQTPGQGLQFLFEYFSETQRNKGNFPGRFSGRQFSNSRSEMNVSTLELGDSALYLCASSTTSGGHEQYFGPGTRLTVT.

The rearrangement joins TRBV30 to TRBJ1-6, with D perhaps TRBD1 (6 bases). The germline V gene encodes CDR1 GTSNPN and CDR2 SVGIG (reference sequence). Trimming removed 2 bases at V and 6 bases at J, with 11 bases between. The length of the CDR3 is 14 residues. DNA of the CDR3: TGTGCCTGGAGTTTTCAGGGGATTAATTCACCCCTCCACTTT. Its protein product is CAWSFQGINSPLHF.

As DNA, the CDR3 is TGTGCCTGGAGTTCGACAGGGTTCCCCCTCTTTAACTATGGCTACACCTTC. The encoded protein is CAWSSTGFPLFNYGYTF. V usage is TRBV30 and J usage is TRBJ1-2, with TRBD1 identical over 7 bases. The V gene end was trimmed by 2 bases and the J gene end by 1 base; junction bases not matched to a gene: 13. Germline CDR1 GTSNPN, CDR2 SVGIG (reference sequence). The CDR3 covers 17 residues.

This clone showed up just a few times. CDR3 in DNA: TGTGCCAGCAATAAGGGGGACTACCGGGGAATCGGTACCTACAATGAGCAGTTCTTC. Its protein is CASNKGDYRGIGTYNEQFF. V is TRBV2 and J is TRBJ2-1; TRBD2 might be the D (7 bases). Germline V gives CDR1 SNHLY, CDR2 FYNNEI. The CDR3 consists of 19 residues. The V gene lost 7 bases and the J gene lost 2 bases, with 27 bases spanning the gap.

The J gene is TRBJ2-1, the V gene TRBV19; D ambiguous. V lost 2 bases and J lost 4, with 6 bases in between. Germline V gives CDR1 LNHDA, CDR2 SQIVND (reference sequence). The CDR3 spans 13 residues. In DNA form, the CDR3 reads TGTGCCAGTAGTATAAGCAGGTACAATGAGCAGTTCTTC. Amino acid sequence: CASSISRYNEQFF.

The chain links TRBV5-1 to TRBJ1-3; a weak D match, TRBD1 (6 bases). The CDR3 runs to 16 residues. V dropped 0 bases and J dropped 1 base, with 11 bases sitting between them. The germline V gene encodes CDR1 SGHRS and CDR2 YFSETQ. The CDR3 DNA reads as TGCGCCAGCAGCTTGGCCGGCAGGGGTTCTGGAAACACCATATATTTT. Translated: CASSLAGRGSGNTIYF.

This chain joins TRBV2 and TRBJ2-7, with 11 bases aligning to TRBD1. The V gene end was trimmed by 5 bases and the J gene end by 3 bases; junction bases not matched to a gene: 3. From germline, CDR1 is SNHLY and CDR2 FYNNEI. The CDR3 length is 14 residues. CDR3 DNA sequence: TGTGCCAGCAGTACCGGGACAGGGGGCTACGAGCAGTACTTC. This translates into CASSTGTGGYEQYF. Using reference TRBV2 and TRBJ2-7 for the parts outside the CDR3, the full variable domain is EPEVTQTPSHQVTQMGQEVILRCVPISNHLYFYWYRQILGQKVEFLVSFYNNEISEKSEIFDDQFSVERPDGSNFTLKIRSTKLEDSAMYFCASSTGTGGYEQYFGPGTRLTVT.

The chain recombines TRBV7-9 with TRBJ1-4, with 7 bases identical to TRBD1. CDR3 length equals 16 residues. V trimming: 6 bases; J trimming: 1 base; junction bases outside the gene matches: 8. The germline CDR1 and CDR2 sequences are SEHNR and FQNEAQ (reference sequence). The CDR3 sequence: CASSLTQGVTNEKLFF. CDR3 sequence (DNA): TGTGCCAGCAGTTTGACGCAGGGGGTAACTAATGAAAAACTGTTTTTT.

V usage is TRBV28 and J usage is TRBJ2-7; TRBD2 matches at 7 bases. This CDR3 comprises 13 residues. With V trimmed by 5 bases and J by 4 bases, 5 bases remained unmatched. Germline V gene lookup returns CDR1 MDHEN and CDR2 SYDVKM. The DNA of the CDR3 is TGTGCCAGCAGTCTCCTCGGGGGGTACGAGCAGTACTTC. Translating gives CASSLLGGYEQYF. Drawing the rest from reference TRBV28 and TRBJ2-7, the complete variable domain is DVKVTQSSRYLVKRTGEKVFLECVQDMDHENMFWYRQDPGLGLRLIYFSYDVKMKEKGDIPEGYSVSREKKERFSLILESASTNQTSMYLCASSLLGGYEQYFGPGTRLTVT.

The chain links TRBV7-8 to TRBJ2-1; 7 bases align to TRBD2. Per germline, CDR1 SGHVS and CDR2 FQNEAQ. The CDR3 extends over 16 amino acids. With 2 bases clipped from V and 6 bases from J, the junction kept 10 bases outside the gene matches. CDR3 amino acids: CASSLRLARESNEQFF. The CDR3 DNA reads TGTGCCAGCAGCTTACGACTAGCTCGGGAGTCCAATGAGCAGTTCTTC.

The chain combines TRBV19 with TRBJ1-2; D remains unclear. V lost 5 bases to trimming and J lost 8 bases, with 24 bases between them. The CDR3 loop spans 16 amino acids. The germline V gene encodes CDR1 LNHDA and CDR2 SQIVND (reference sequence). DNA of the CDR3: TGTGCCAGTAGTGGGGAATTCCGGCTGGGGAGGAGGGGCTACACCTTC. Translation gives CASSGEFRLGRRGYTF. The variable domain in full, completed from reference TRBV19 and TRBJ1-2, reads DGGITQSPKYLFRKEGQNVTLSCEQNLNHDAMYWYRQDPGQGLRLIYYSQIVNDFQKGDIAEGYSVSREKKESFPLTVTSAQKNPTAFYLCASSGEFRLGRRGYTFGSGTRLTVV.

V and J are TRBV27 and TRBJ2-1; TRBD2 matches 7 bases. The CDR3 has 17 residues. V was pared by 7 bases and J by 7 bases, with 19 bases of the junction left unmatched. Germline-derived CDR1 and CDR2 are MNHEY and SMNVEV (reference sequence). The CDR3 sequence: CASTPDGASWGGNEQFF. DNA for the CDR3: TGTGCCAGCACACCAGATGGGGCTAGCTGGGGGGGAAATGAGCAGTTCTTC.

The V call is TRBV7-3, the J call TRBJ2-7; the D gene is possibly TRBD2 (7 bases). Germline V lookup: CDR1 SGHTA, CDR2 FQGTGA. V lost 2 bases to trimming and J lost 5 bases, with 10 bases between them. The CDR3 covers 13 residues. The CDR3 coding sequence is TGTGCCAGCAGCTTATCCGGGGGGCACGAGCAGTACTTC. Amino acids: CASSLSGGHEQYF.

V is TRBV6-6 and J is TRBJ1-6, with 7 bases fitting TRBD1. The CDR3 sequence is 14 residues long. The ends lost 5 bases at V and 6 bases at J; junction bases unmatched: 4. Germline CDR1 is MNHNY and CDR2 is SVGAGI (reference sequence). The CDR3 nucleotides are TGTGCCAGCAGTGACAGGGTTAGTAATTCACCCCTCCACTTT. It specifies CASSDRVSNSPLHF.

The V call is TRBV4-3, the J call TRBJ2-7; 9 nucleotides align to TRBD2. This CDR3 region has 15 residues. CDR1 LGHNA and CDR2 YSLEER come from the germline V gene. With 4 bases clipped from V and 0 bases from J, the junction kept 4 bases outside the gene matches. In DNA, the CDR3 is TGCGCCAGCAGCCGAACGACTAGCGGCTCCTACGAGCAGTACTTC. This sequence encodes CASSRTTSGSYEQYF.

This chain links TRBV18 with TRBJ2-3, with 10 positions matching TRBD2. The CDR3 is 15 residues long. The germline CDR1 and CDR2 sequences are KGHSH and LQKENI. V was pared by 1 base and J by 14 bases, with 12 bases of the junction left unmatched. The CDR3 here is CASSPQEEREGLLYF. CDR3 nucleotide sequence: TGTGCCAGCTCACCACAAGAGGAGCGGGAGGGCCTATTGTATTTT.

The CDR3 sequence is CASSDPSRQDSNQPQHF. CDR3 DNA sequence: TGTGCCAGCAGTGACCCCAGCAGGCAGGATAGCAATCAGCCCCAGCATTTT. The J gene is TRBJ1-5, the V gene TRBV6-1; D not resolved. Germline-derived CDR1 and CDR2 are MNHNS and SASEGT. The germline V and J ends were trimmed by 3 bases and 0 bases, with 15 bases remaining between them. CDR3 length: 17 residues.

The chain has TRBV7-2 and TRBJ2-3; tentatively, D is TRBD1 (5 bases). The germline gives CDR1 SGHTA, CDR2 FQGNSA. V lost 2 bases to trimming and J lost 2 bases, with 11 bases between them. CDR3 length equals 15 residues. CDR3 nucleotide sequence: TGTGCCAGCAGCTTAATGGGGCGGTCCACAGATACGCAGTATTTT. Translating it yields CASSLMGRSTDTQYF.

This chain joins TRBV9 and TRBJ1-2, with D possibly TRBD1 on 6 matching bases. The CDR3 contains 18 residues. The germline gives CDR1 SGDLS, CDR2 YYNGEE. Trimming pared 0 bases from V and 2 bases from J, leaving 20 bases between. The DNA of the CDR3 is TGTGCCAGCAGCGTAGGAGGGGCAGGGGACATTTCGAACTATGGCTACACCTTC. Amino acid sequence: CASSVGGAGDISNYGYTF.

The chain employs TRBV7-9 and TRBJ1-2, with D possibly being TRBD1 (5 bases). This CDR3 has 14 amino acids. Germline V gives CDR1 SEHNR, CDR2 FQNEAQ (reference sequence). V was pared by 3 bases and J by 6 bases, with 14 bases between. The CDR3 DNA reads TGTGCCAGCAGCTTTGGACGGGGGTTGGATGGCTACACCTTC. Protein: CASSFGRGLDGYTF.

V is TRBV4-1 and J is TRBJ1-3; no reliable D call. Germline CDR1 is MGHRA and CDR2 is YSYEKL. Between the trimmed V and J ends, which lost 0 bases and 4 bases, there was a span of 13 bases. The CDR3 is made up of 16 amino acids. CDR3 sequence reads: CASSQEGEILGNTIYF. As DNA, the CDR3 is TGCGCCAGCAGCCAAGAAGGAGAGATTCTAGGAAACACCATATATTTT.

This clone was picked up a small number of times. The chain employs TRBV29-1 and TRBJ1-1; 7 bases are shared with TRBD1. Germline V gene sequence: CDR1 SQVTM, CDR2 ANQGSEA. The CDR3 is 17 residues long. J was trimmed by 2 bases and V by 2 bases; bases with no gene match: 14. Written as DNA, the CDR3 is TGCAGCGTTGAATTACGGGTATGGGACAGCACAAACACTGAAGCTTTCTTT. This gives the protein CSVELRVWDSTNTEAFF.

This chain links TRBV5-1 with TRBJ1-1, with TRBD1 as a possible D gene (5 bases). Trimming cost V 2 bases and J 4 bases, with 18 bases left between them. This CDR3 is 16 amino acids long. Germline V gene lookup returns CDR1 SGHRS and CDR2 YFSETQ. CDR3 DNA: TGCGCCAGCAGCTTACCGCTAGGGGAAGTGAGCACTGAAGCTTTCTTT. The encoded protein is CASSLPLGEVSTEAFF.